This T cell receptor beta chain was documented in a study of Ad26.COV2.S vaccination and SARS-CoV-2 variants. Libraries were prepared by immunoSEQ multiplex PCR; TCRdb keeps only in-frame clonotypes and omits some of them. This table has around 370,000 clones, around 84% appearing once. Study conclusions and caveats: Spike-specific TCR breadth ran higher among vaccine recipients than placebo recipients. Substantial response breadth was reportedly seen for spike-specific CD8+ and CD4+ T cells after vaccination. Non-spike TCR breadth was similar in vaccine and placebo recipients.

The treatment is: roughly 20 received Ad26.COV2.S at low or high dose, single or two shots; 5 received placebo; per-sample allocation not given. Sampling was performed 63 days after the first vaccine or placebo injection. Immunization relied on an Ad26 vector, which expressed Wuhan-strain SARS-CoV-2 spike. To note about this clone: Its antigen is undetermined.

The specimen was peripheral blood, collected in a trial of Ad26.COV2.S vaccine versus placebo. This TCR came from a person between 18 and 65 years old who received the Ad26.COV2.S COVID-19 vaccine or a placebo.

CDR3 in amino acids: CASSQKQGDTEAFF. The CDR3 DNA follows: TGTGCCAGCAGCCAAAAACAGGGGGACACTGAAGCTTTCTTT. The rearrangement links TRBV7-2 to TRBJ1-1, with 8 positions matching TRBD1. Germline CDR1 and CDR2: SGHTA and FQGNSA. The CDR3 loop spans 14 amino acids. The V segment lost 5 bases and the J segment 3 bases; nucleotides outside the gene matches: 5.